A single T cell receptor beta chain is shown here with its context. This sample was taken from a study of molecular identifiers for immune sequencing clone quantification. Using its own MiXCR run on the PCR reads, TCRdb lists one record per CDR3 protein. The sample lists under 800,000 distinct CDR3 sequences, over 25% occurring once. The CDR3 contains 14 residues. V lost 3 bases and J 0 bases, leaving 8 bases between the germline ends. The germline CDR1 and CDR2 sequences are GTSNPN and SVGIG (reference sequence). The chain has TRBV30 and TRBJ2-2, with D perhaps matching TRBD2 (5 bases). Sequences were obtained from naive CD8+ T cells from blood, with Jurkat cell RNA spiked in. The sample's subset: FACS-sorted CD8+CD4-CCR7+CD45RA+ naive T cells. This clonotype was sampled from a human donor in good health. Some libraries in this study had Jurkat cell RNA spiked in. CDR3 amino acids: CAWSHGTNTGELFF. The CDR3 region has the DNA TGTGCCTGGAGCCACGGGACGAACACCGGGGAGCTGTTTTTT.